This TCR beta chain was found in a study of technical replicates of blood from several donors. Profiling relied on immunoSEQ multiplex PCR, and the TCRdb table lists in-frame clones only, not all of them. The sample has 75,000 to 95,000 clones, about 94% seen once. V trimming: 6 bases; J trimming: 2 bases; junction bases outside the gene matches: 3. The CDR3 loop spans 15 amino acids. Germline CDR1 is WNHNN and CDR2 is SYGVQD (reference sequence). The chain carries TRBV10-1 and TRBJ1-5; TRBD1 matches 11 bases. The TCR was taken from a human donor in good health. The source material was T cells isolated from PBMCs. CDR3 residues: CASRDRGRGNQPQHF. CDR3 DNA sequence: TGCGCCAGCAGGGACAGGGGGCGCGGCAATCAGCCCCAGCATTTT.